These T cell receptor beta chains were read from a single sample in a study of blood T cell repertoires in COVID-19. Produced via immunoSEQ multiplex PCR; TCRdb's table is partial and in-frame only. The sample carries about 240,000 clones, more than 75% recorded once. The sequencing sample was made of PBMCs or T cells enriched from blood (not recorded which). The receptors derive from a woman in her thirties or forties with acute COVID-19. CDR3s include the opening cysteine and the closing phenylalanine or tryptophan. D genes are given only for firm matches. Size values are once, few and many counts, or a class for expanded clones, and some rows have none.

d_call,v_call,clone_size,j_call,cdr3_length,cdr3_aa,cdr3_nt
TRBD2,TRBV7-3,-,TRBJ2-1,15,CASSFRLAGSNEQFF,TGTGCCAGCAGCTTCAGACTAGCGGGCAGCAATGAGCAGTTCTTC
TRBD2,TRBV7-8,-,TRBJ2-3,15,CASSFLTSGTDTQYF,TGTGCCAGCAGCTTTTTGACTAGCGGGACAGATACGCAGTATTTT
TRBD2,TRBV24-1,-,TRBJ2-3,17,CATSDTGTSGRVDTQYF,TGTGCCACCAGTGATACCGGGACTAGCGGGAGGGTCGATACGCAGTATTTT
TRBD1,TRBV6-1,few,TRBJ2-7,14,CASSEAEGGAEQYF,TGTGCCAGCAGTGAAGCGGAAGGGGGCGCCGAGCAGTACTTC
TRBD2,TRBV5-4,-,TRBJ2-1,15,CASRGLAGAYNEQFF,TGTGCCAGCAGGGGACTAGCGGGGGCGTACAATGAGCAGTTCTTC
TRBD2,TRBV10-1,-,TRBJ2-2,13,CASREREFGELFF,TGCGCCAGCAGGGAGCGGGAGTTCGGGGAGCTGTTTTTT
-,TRBV5-1,-,TRBJ2-5,15,CASSLPTSFSETQYF,TGCGCCAGCAGCTTGCCGACTAGTTTTTCGGAGACCCAGTACTTC
-,TRBV3-1/TRBV3-2,-,TRBJ1-3,14,CASSRLRSGNTIYF,TGTGCCAGCAGTCGACTCCGGTCTGGAAACACCATATATTTT
-,TRBV2,-,TRBJ2-7,13,CASSEDGRGEQYF,TGTGCCAGCTCGGAGGATGGACGGGGGGAGCAGTACTTC
-,TRBV12-2,-,TRBJ2-3,17,CASRLRDPGRCTDTQYF,TGTGCAAGTCGCTTAAGGGACCCCGGGAGATGCACAGATACGCAGTATTTT
TRBD1,TRBV7-6,-,TRBJ1-2,13,CASSHPGGSGYTF,TGTGCCAGCAGCCATCCAGGGGGTAGTGGCTACACCTTC
TRBD2,TRBV7-3,-,TRBJ2-1,15,CASSRLAGFYNEQFF,TGTGCCAGCAGCCGTCTAGCGGGCTTTTACAATGAGCAGTTCTTC
-,TRBV13,once,TRBJ1-3,13,CASSSLSGNTIYF,TGTGCCAGCAGCTCCCTGTCTGGAAACACCATATATTTT
TRBD2,TRBV19,-,TRBJ2-4,15,CASNQGLAGKNIQYF,TGTGCCAGTAACCAAGGACTAGCGGGAAAAAACATTCAGTACTTC
TRBD2,TRBV6-5,few,TRBJ2-7,15,CASTTGTSGTYEQYF,TGTGCCAGCACCACGGGGACTAGCGGGACCTACGAGCAGTACTTC
TRBD2,TRBV10-3,once,TRBJ2-1,17,CAIRSWTSGSRGNEQFF,TGTGCCATCAGATCCTGGACTAGCGGGAGCCGTGGGAATGAGCAGTTCTTC
TRBD2,TRBV19,once,TRBJ2-4,19,CASSQRGTSGRGVENIQYF,TGTGCCAGTAGTCAACGAGGGACTAGCGGGAGAGGAGTGGAAAACATTCAGTACTTC
-,TRBV19,-,TRBJ2-5,13,CASGRGAQETQYF,TGTGCCAGTGGCCGGGGGGCCCAAGAGACCCAGTACTTC
TRBD1,TRBV19,-,TRBJ1-6,14,CASRPGQGFSPLHF,TGTGCCAGTAGACCGGGACAGGGGTTTTCACCCCTCCACTTT
TRBD2,TRBV6-5,few,TRBJ2-5,14,CASSPSGSRQTQYF,TGTGCCAGCAGTCCTAGCGGGAGTCGTCAGACCCAGTACTTC
TRBD2,TRBV5-1,-,TRBJ2-3,18,CASRKLAGLSLSGDTQYF,TGCGCCAGCAGGAAACTAGCGGGACTCAGTCTATCGGGAGATACGCAGTATTTT
-,TRBV18,-,TRBJ2-7,13,CASSRTATAEQYF,TGTGCCAGCTCACGGACAGCGACCGCCGAGCAGTACTTC
TRBD1,TRBV15,-,TRBJ2-7,16,CATSSIGQVSLYEQYF,TGTGCCACCAGCTCAATCGGACAGGTCAGTCTGTACGAGCAGTACTTC
-,TRBV27,-,TRBJ2-5,17,CASSLLSGSGASETQYF,TGTGCCAGCAGCCTCCTCTCCGGGAGCGGAGCCTCTGAGACCCAGTACTTC
TRBD1,TRBV9,-,TRBJ2-3,15,CASSVVQGAGDTQYF,TGTGCCAGCAGCGTAGTACAGGGGGCTGGGGATACGCAGTATTTT
-,TRBV25-1,-,TRBJ1-2,16,CASSDQRGSVNYGYTF,TGTGCCAGCAGTGATCAGAGGGGGTCTGTTAACTATGGCTACACCTTC
TRBD1,TRBV19,-,TRBJ2-7,16,CASSSNEGAKSYEQYF,TGTGCCAGTAGTTCTAACGAGGGGGCGAAGTCTTACGAGCAGTACTTC
TRBD1,TRBV7-9,-,TRBJ2-1,14,CASSRTGAGNEQFF,TGTGCCAGCAGCCGGACAGGGGCGGGAAATGAGCAGTTCTTC
TRBD2,TRBV3-1/TRBV3-2,-,TRBJ2-1,12,CASSPWEGEQFF,TGTGCCAGCAGTCCGTGGGAGGGTGAGCAGTTCTTC
-,TRBV6-5,few,TRBJ1-4,14,CASSYSRRDEKLFF,TGTGCCAGCAGTTACTCGAGGAGGGATGAAAAACTGTTTTTT
TRBD2,TRBV14,-,TRBJ2-1,14,CASSQALAGGGQFF,TGTGCCAGCAGCCAAGCCTTAGCGGGAGGGGGGCAGTTCTTC
-,TRBV7-3,-,TRBJ2-2,20,CASSLTLTQTGIIGTGELFF,TGTGCCAGCAGCTTAACGTTAACGCAAACGGGGATTATCGGCACCGGGGAGCTGTTTTTT
TRBD1,TRBV7-8,-,TRBJ2-7,16,CASSLDPGQAVNEQYF,TGTGCCAGCAGCTTAGACCCGGGACAGGCGGTCAACGAGCAGTACTTC
TRBD1,TRBV7-9,-,TRBJ1-1,14,CASSPGTGATEAFF,TGTGCCAGCAGCCCAGGGACAGGGGCGACTGAAGCTTTCTTT
TRBD1,TRBV11-3,-,TRBJ2-7,13,CASSMDRGPEQYF,TGTGCCAGCAGCATGGACAGGGGTCCCGAGCAGTACTTC
-,TRBV14,-,TRBJ2-2,13,CASSQSVAGELFF,TGTGCCAGCAGCCAAAGCGTGGCCGGGGAGCTGTTTTTT
-,TRBV10-3,-,TRBJ2-5,11,CAISGGETQYF,TGTGCCATCAGTGGAGGGGAGACCCAGTACTTC
TRBD2,TRBV18,once,TRBJ2-1,18,CASSPGQGLAGGGNEQFF,TGTGCCAGCTCACCCGGACAGGGACTAGCGGGAGGTGGCAATGAGCAGTTCTTC
-,TRBV11-2,-,TRBJ2-7,14,CASSLRLVTYEQYF,TGTGCCAGCAGCCTAAGACTAGTCACCTACGAGCAGTACTTC
-,TRBV20-1,-,TRBJ2-1,15,CSASGQLSSYNEQFF,TGCAGTGCTAGTGGACAGCTTAGCTCCTACAATGAGCAGTTCTTC
TRBD1,TRBV12-3/TRBV12-4,-,TRBJ1-1,13,CASRTGRSTEAFF,TGTGCCAGCAGGACAGGGCGATCAACTGAAGCTTTCTTT
-,TRBV5-5,-,TRBJ2-7,14,CASSLARQAGEQYF,TGTGCCAGCAGCTTGGCTCGGCAGGCGGGCGAGCAGTACTTC
TRBD1,TRBV5-4,-,TRBJ2-1,14,CASVMGTGGNEQFF,TGTGCCAGCGTCATGGGGACAGGGGGAAATGAGCAGTTCTTC
TRBD1,TRBV5-1,-,TRBJ1-1,15,CASSLARGPKTEAFF,TGCGCCAGCAGCTTGGCTAGGGGGCCCAAAACTGAAGCTTTCTTT
TRBD1,TRBV18,-,TRBJ2-7,17,CASSPDNRDRFYYEQYF,TGTGCCAGCTCACCAGACAACCGGGACAGATTTTACTACGAGCAGTACTTC
-,TRBV19,-,TRBJ2-1,16,CASSMAGANNRNEQFF,TGTGCCAGTAGTATGGCAGGGGCTAACAACCGCAATGAGCAGTTCTTC
TRBD2,TRBV7-2,-,TRBJ2-3,16,CASSLMTSGSTDTQYF,TGTGCCAGCAGCTTAATGACTAGCGGGAGTACAGATACGCAGTATTTT
TRBD2,TRBV2,-,TRBJ2-1,14,CASTSGLGVNEQFF,TGTGCCAGCACTAGCGGGTTGGGCGTAAATGAGCAGTTCTTC
TRBD2,TRBV24-1,-,TRBJ2-3,15,CATRGRREEVDTQYF,TGTGCCACCAGGGGCAGGCGGGAGGAGGTGGATACGCAGTATTTT
-,TRBV11-2,once,TRBJ2-1,14,CASASADSYNEQFF,TGTGCCAGCGCGTCGGCGGATTCCTACAATGAGCAGTTCTTC
TRBD2,TRBV19,few,TRBJ2-1,14,CASSKREVGNEQFF,TGTGCCAGTAGTAAGCGGGAGGTGGGCAATGAGCAGTTCTTC